The clone carrying this TCR beta chain is deemed hyperexpanded. Its specificity is unknown. In a library made to pick up alpha chains, this beta chain is a stray read with a size that means little. TCRdb ran MiXCR on the 5' RACE reads and lists one entry per CDR3 protein. The sample holds about 63 distinct CDR3 sequences. V lost 0 bases, J lost 5 bases, and 10 bases lay in between. Per germline, CDR1 MNHEY and CDR2 SVGEGT. The CDR3 covers 14 residues. Time point given: sample taken at primary tumor resection. The sequenced material consisted of unsorted whole RNA from tumor, nontumor lung or frozen PBMC. This sample is drawn from a study of spatial heterogeneity in lung cancer. Study background: Across the raw uncorrected reads, a unique TCR and UMI combination was observed, on average, more than ten times.

Study-wide results and caveats: The study found that expanded intratumoral alpha and beta TCR counts tracked tumor mutation counts.

The J gene is TRBJ1-1, the V gene TRBV6-2 or TRBV6-3; D perhaps matches TRBD1 (5 bases). The source is a female donor with early-stage non-small cell lung cancer. The sequenced sample was lung tumor tissue, obtained at surgery. CDR3 residues: CASSYSRVRTEAFF. The CDR3, as DNA: TGTGCCAGCAGTTACTCCAGGGTCCGGACTGAAGCTTTCTTT.